The clone carrying this TCR beta chain was observed a handful of times. Its antigen remains unidentified. This record comes from a study of T cells in localized non-small cell lung cancer. Study outcomes and limitations: Only one tumor region was sequenced, so heterogeneity remains possible. There was higher T cell clonality in uninvolved adjacent lung than in tumor, and it was highest there.

Generated by immunoSEQ multiplex PCR, the TCRdb table keeps only in-frame clones and is missing some. The table includes some 3,200 clones, around 39% detected once. Investigators took adjacent lung free of atypia at least 2 cm from the tumor margin. Germline CDR1 is MNHGY and CDR2 is SAAAGT. The CDR3 is 14 amino acids. Trimming cost V 8 bases and J 4 bases; bases outside gene matches: 5. This receptor was identified in a woman between 35 and 70 years old with stage I lung adenocarcinoma. Sequenced here: normal lung tissue next to the tumor, sampled before any cancer treatment. The chain is built from TRBV6-8 and TRBJ2-3; TRBD2 aligns across 11 bases. CDR3 sequence reads: CASGASGRSDTQYF. The CDR3 DNA sequence: TGTGCCAGCGGCGCTAGCGGGAGGTCAGATACGCAGTATTTT.